Listed below are T cell receptor beta chains from one sample, sequenced in a study of CD4 and CD8 cells across lung adenocarcinoma regions. TCRdb called the PCR reads again in MiXCR, with one record for every CDR3 protein. The repertoire holds 9,500 to 15,000 distinct CDR3 sequences, with about 45% as singletons. The source material was CD8+ T cells from the margin of a lung tumor. These receptors all come from a female donor with lung adenocarcinoma. The CD4 and CD8 labels of this study may be unreliable. CDR3s include the opening cysteine and the closing phenylalanine or tryptophan. The order of the fields is J gene, V gene, CDR3 protein.

j_gene: TRBJ2-2; v_gene: TRBV27; CDR3aa: CASSLGQANTGELFF
j_gene: TRBJ2-3; v_gene: TRBV12-3/TRBV12-4; CDR3aa: CASSPGGISTDTQYF
j_gene: TRBJ2-5; v_gene: TRBV9; CDR3aa: CASSTGLAGGGETQYF
j_gene: TRBJ2-1; v_gene: TRBV6-1; CDR3aa: CASSELGNEQFF
j_gene: TRBJ2-3; v_gene: TRBV6-1; CDR3aa: CASRGPGGGYTETQYF
j_gene: .; v_gene: TRBV11-3; CDR3aa: CASSLVPGQWETQYF
j_gene: TRBJ2-5; v_gene: TRBV6-1; CDR3aa: CASSEGGLGGRHQKTQYF
j_gene: TRBJ2-2; v_gene: TRBV6-5; CDR3aa: CASSTQGTGTLFF
j_gene: .; v_gene: TRBV6-1; CDR3aa: CARGLSGTSTNEQYF
j_gene: TRBJ2-5; v_gene: TRBV4-1; CDR3aa: CASSQEGGGALETQYF
j_gene: TRBJ2-1; v_gene: TRBV6-1; CDR3aa: CASNADRNNTQYF
j_gene: TRBJ1-1; v_gene: TRBV27; CDR3aa: CASSLLRTGGSTEAFF
j_gene: TRBJ1-1; v_gene: TRBV6-1; CDR3aa: CASRIDRGSPEAFF
j_gene: TRBJ1-3; v_gene: TRBV7-6; CDR3aa: CASSPGAGASGNTIYF
j_gene: .; v_gene: TRBV4-1; CDR3aa: CASSQDPDRAGEQYF
j_gene: TRBJ2-4; v_gene: TRBV10-3; CDR3aa: CRVWWLGGKDTQYF
j_gene: TRBJ2-1; v_gene: TRBV6-5; CDR3aa: CASSYGRKYNEQFF
j_gene: TRBJ2-1; v_gene: TRBV7-3; CDR3aa: CASSLGGQGARNEQFF
j_gene: TRBJ2-3; v_gene: TRBV7-3; CDR3aa: CASSGACGEDTQYF
j_gene: .; v_gene: TRBV12-3/TRBV12-4; CDR3aa: CASSLVKEEYEQYF
j_gene: .; v_gene: TRBV27; CDR3aa: CASTGLGAKNIQYF
j_gene: .; v_gene: TRBV2; CDR3aa: CASRGGVPNEQYF
j_gene: TRBJ2-3; v_gene: TRBV25-1; CDR3aa: CASSEVRAGGVDTQYF
j_gene: TRBJ2-1; v_gene: TRBV27; CDR3aa: CASSNRQGANEQFF
j_gene: TRBJ2-5; v_gene: TRBV6-1; CDR3aa: CASRNQETQYF
j_gene: TRBJ2-5; v_gene: TRBV4-2; CDR3aa: CASSPVGGWETQYF
j_gene: TRBJ2-3; v_gene: TRBV4-2; CDR3aa: CASSQLGQGFTDTQYF
j_gene: TRBJ2-5; v_gene: TRBV6-1; CDR3aa: CASRRSGRPTTETQYF
j_gene: TRBJ2-1; v_gene: TRBV6-5; CDR3aa: CASSYNTGGDNEQFF
j_gene: TRBJ2-7; v_gene: TRBV4-1; CDR3aa: CASSQPFGPYERYF
j_gene: .; v_gene: TRBV10-2; CDR3aa: CASRERGGPQYF
j_gene: TRBJ2-1; v_gene: TRBV6-5; CDR3aa: CASSYSAGEGGYNKQFF
j_gene: TRBJ2-3; v_gene: TRBV5-8; CDR3aa: CASTGPSGANTQYF
j_gene: TRBJ1-2; v_gene: TRBV12-3/TRBV12-4; CDR3aa: CASSLTRDSGYTF
j_gene: TRBJ1-5; v_gene: TRBV6-5; CDR3aa: CASSLDANQPQHF
j_gene: TRBJ2-5; v_gene: TRBV27; CDR3aa: CASSFRETQYF
j_gene: TRBJ2-2; v_gene: TRBV25-1; CDR3aa: CASTPGQNTGALYF
j_gene: TRBJ2-5; v_gene: TRBV10-3; CDR3aa: CAISEDSGQETQYF
j_gene: TRBJ1-2; v_gene: TRBV6-5; CDR3aa: CASSFSTTDFYGYTF
j_gene: TRBJ1-1; v_gene: TRBV6-5; CDR3aa: CASSYLASMNTEAFF
j_gene: TRBJ2-4; v_gene: TRBV6-1; CDR3aa: CASSPGLGGKDIQYF
j_gene: TRBJ2-2; v_gene: TRBV27; CDR3aa: CASTRTGTGALFF
j_gene: TRBJ1-5; v_gene: TRBV6-1; CDR3aa: CASSVTGGRNQPQHF
j_gene: TRBJ2-2; v_gene: TRBV5-1; CDR3aa: CASSLDRGVSATGELFF
j_gene: TRBJ1-2; v_gene: TRBV20-1; CDR3aa: CSALWTGPYGYTF
j_gene: TRBJ2-3; v_gene: TRBV6-5; CDR3aa: CASSYSQSGPDTQYF
j_gene: TRBJ2-7; v_gene: TRBV20-1; CDR3aa: CSATPDSPYEQYF
j_gene: TRBJ2-3; v_gene: TRBV6-1; CDR3aa: CASLPGTSTDTQYF
j_gene: TRBJ2-2; v_gene: TRBV10-3; CDR3aa: CAIRNPGQGDTGELFF
j_gene: TRBJ2-3; v_gene: TRBV6-2/TRBV6-3; CDR3aa: CASRSGTSGGNTQFF
j_gene: TRBJ2-1; v_gene: TRBV6-1; CDR3aa: CASTPSGYNEQFF
j_gene: TRBJ2-1; v_gene: TRBV30; CDR3aa: CAWSGGHNEQFF
j_gene: TRBJ2-3; v_gene: TRBV7-2; CDR3aa: CASSLVAGGDTDTQYF
j_gene: .; v_gene: TRBV10-2; CDR3aa: CASRGLAGTQYF
j_gene: .; v_gene: TRBV20-1; CDR3aa: CSARAVLGGGAYFRVETQYF